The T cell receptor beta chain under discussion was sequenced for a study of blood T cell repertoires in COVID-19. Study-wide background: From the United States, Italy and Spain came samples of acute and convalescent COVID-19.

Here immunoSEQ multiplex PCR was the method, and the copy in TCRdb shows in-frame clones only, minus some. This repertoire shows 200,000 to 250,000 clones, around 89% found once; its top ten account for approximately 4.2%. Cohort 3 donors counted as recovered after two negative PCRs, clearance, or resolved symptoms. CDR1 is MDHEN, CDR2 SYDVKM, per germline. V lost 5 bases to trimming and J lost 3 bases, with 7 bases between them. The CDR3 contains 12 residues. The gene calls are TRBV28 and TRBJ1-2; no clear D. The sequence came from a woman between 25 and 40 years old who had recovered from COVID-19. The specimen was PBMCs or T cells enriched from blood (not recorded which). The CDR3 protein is CASSGLDYGYTF. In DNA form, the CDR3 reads TGTGCCAGCAGTGGACTGGACTATGGCTACACCTTC.